This T cell receptor (beta chain) stems from a study of blood T cell repertoires in COVID-19. Germline V gene data show CDR1 as MGHDK and CDR2 as SYGVNS. The CDR3 is 15 amino acids. Trimming removed 7 bases at V and 6 bases at J, with 21 bases between. The protocol was immunoSEQ multiplex PCR, while the TCRdb copy is restricted to in-frame clones and leaves out a portion. Among 250,000 or so clones listed, approximately 80% were seen once. Participants, about 18 to 90 years old, spanned 25 or so US areas. The study counted Cohort 3 donors as recovered given two negative PCRs, clearance, or symptom resolution.

The sample was PBMCs or T cells enriched from blood (not recorded which). The rearrangement links TRBV25-1 to TRBJ1-1; weak D call: TRBD1 (5 bases). The TCR comes from a man in his fifties or sixties who had recovered from COVID-19. The CDR3 DNA follows: TGTGCCAGCACACCCACTGACAGTCTAAAACCTGAAGCTTTCTTT. As protein: CASTPTDSLKPEAFF.